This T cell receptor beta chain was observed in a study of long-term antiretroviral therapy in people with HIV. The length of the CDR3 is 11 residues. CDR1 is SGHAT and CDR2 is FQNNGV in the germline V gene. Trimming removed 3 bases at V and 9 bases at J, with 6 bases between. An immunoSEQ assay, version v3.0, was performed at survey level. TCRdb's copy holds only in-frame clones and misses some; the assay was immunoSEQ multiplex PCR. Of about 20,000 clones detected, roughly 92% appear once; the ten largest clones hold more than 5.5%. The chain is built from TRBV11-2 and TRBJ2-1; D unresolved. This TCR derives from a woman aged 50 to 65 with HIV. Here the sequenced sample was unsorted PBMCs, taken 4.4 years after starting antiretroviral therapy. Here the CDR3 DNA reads TGTGCCAGCAGCTTTCCCACTGAGCAGTTCTTC. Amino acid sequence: CASSFPTEQFF. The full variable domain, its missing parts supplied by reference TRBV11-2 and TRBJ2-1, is EAGVAQSPRYKIIEKRQSVAFWCNPISGHATLYWYQQILGQGPKLLIQFQNNGVVDDSQLPKDRFSAERLKGVDSTLKIQPAKLEDSAVYLCASSFPTEQFFGPGTRLTVL.